The clone carrying this TCR beta chain has ten or more counts. Its antigen is still unknown. The data derive from a study of molecular identifiers for immune sequencing clone quantification. Study details: RNA from around 18,000 or 91,000 naive CD8 cells was split five ways in replicates, with four sequenced.

The germline V and J ends were trimmed by 0 bases and 3 bases, with 15 bases remaining between them. The germline CDR1 and CDR2 sequences are DFQATT and SNEGSKA (reference sequence). CDR3 length: 15 residues. TCRdb reprocessed the PCR reads via MiXCR and lists one record per CDR3 protein. The sample holds about 500,000 distinct CDR3 sequences, 20% to 25% seen once. Overall study findings and caveats: Naive cells had under 1% of molecules in clones above 20 RNA copies, effectors over 97%.

The V call is TRBV20-1, the J call TRBJ2-7; D remains unclear. This clonotype was obtained from a human donor in good health. Some libraries in this study had Jurkat cell RNA spiked in. The sample was naive CD8+ T cells from blood, with Jurkat cell RNA spiked in. Subset here: FACS-sorted CD8+CD4-CCR7+CD45RA+ naive T cells. CDR3 in DNA: TGCAGTGCTAGAGATCAGCTGGGATCCGGCTACGAGCAGTACTTC. Protein sequence: CSARDQLGSGYEQYF.